The 19 T cell receptor beta chains below come from one sample, sequenced in a study of shared clonotypes between healthy human individuals (TCRdb year 2020). The method behind the library was the immunoSEQ multiplex PCR assay. Entries here come from immuneACCESS through TCRdb and include only in-frame sequences with V and J called. Some clones fail to appear in such tables; in the studies checked, an unresolved V gene covers under half of the shortfall, and the cause of the remainder is unknown. Recorded for this sample are roughly 2 million clones; approximately 96% of them occurred a single time. In total, the top ten clones hold approximately 0.13% of the sample. Sequencing input: naive CD4+ T cells sorted from blood. The cell subset or site label, read with the paper, signifies: CD45RA+ positively selected. The source is a man aged 18 to 30 in good health.

This clone showed up just once. V usage is TRBV7-3 and J usage is TRBJ2-5, with unresolved D. Germline-derived CDR1 and CDR2 are SGHTA and FQGTGA. V was clipped by 0 bases and J by 5 bases, with 7 bases between them. The CDR3 has 13 residues. DNA for the CDR3: TGTGCCAGCAGCTTAACAGGGATGGAGACCCAGTACTTC. Translated: CASSLTGMETQYF.

This sequence joins TRBV5-1 and TRBJ1-1; D call uncertain. The CDR3 has 14 residues. The germline V gene encodes CDR1 SGHRS and CDR2 YFSETQ. Trimming took 4 bases from V and 1 from J, leaving 11 bases between them. The CDR3 region is CASSTNPGNTEAFF. The CDR3 coding sequence is TGCGCCAGCAGCACAAACCCAGGGAACACTGAAGCTTTCTTT.

This chain links TRBV7-9 with TRBJ1-2; possible D gene TRBD1, 6 bases. The germline CDR1 and CDR2 sequences are SEHNR and FQNEAQ (reference sequence). With 5 bases removed from V and 7 bases from J, the gap between germline ends came to 17 bases. The CDR3 sequence is 14 residues long. In nucleotides, the CDR3 is TGTGCCAGCAGCCGCACAGGGACTGTCGGTGGCTACACCTTC. Its translation: CASSRTGTVGGYTF.

The chain employs TRBV18 and TRBJ2-5; 10 bases agree with TRBD2. Trimming at V came to 3 bases and at J to 5 bases, leaving 3 bases not matched to a gene. There are 14 residues in the CDR3. Germline CDR1 is KGHSH and CDR2 is LQKENI. The CDR3 DNA sequence: TGTGCCAGCTCACCGGGACTAGCGACCGAGACCCAGTACTTC. The encoded protein is CASSPGLATETQYF.

The chain couples TRBV2 to TRBJ2-3; D not resolved. CDR3 size: 15 residues. V lost 7 bases and J 0 bases, leaving 14 bases between the germline ends. Germline-derived CDR1 and CDR2 are SNHLY and FYNNEI. The CDR3 protein is CASMGPRISTDTQYF. For the CDR3, the DNA is TGTGCCAGCATGGGTCCCCGAATTAGCACAGATACGCAGTATTTT.

The rearrangement joins TRBV27 to TRBJ2-5; D is possibly TRBD2 (6 bases). The germline V gene encodes CDR1 MNHEY and CDR2 SMNVEV (reference sequence). The CDR3 runs to 16 residues. Trimming stripped 1 base from V and 2 bases from J, with 14 bases between. CDR3 in DNA: TGTGCCAGCAGTTTATTAGAGGCGGGACCTCAAGAGACCCAGTACTTC. Residues: CASSLLEAGPQETQYF.

This chain connects TRBV9 to TRBJ1-1; 8 bases are a match to TRBD1. The CDR3 sequence is 15 residues long. V was pared by 2 bases and J by 1 base, with 4 bases of the junction left unmatched. Germline V gene lookup returns CDR1 SGDLS and CDR2 YYNGEE. CDR3 DNA sequence: TGTGCCAGCAGCGTTCGGGACAGGCCGAACACTGAAGCTTTCTTT. This sequence encodes CASSVRDRPNTEAFF.

The chain joins TRBV12-5 to TRBJ2-1; D unclear. Germline CDR1 LGHNT, CDR2 FRNRAP. Trimming took 2 bases from V and 2 from J, leaving 7 bases between them. The CDR3 consists of 14 residues. In DNA form, the CDR3 reads TGTGCTAGTGGTTTGTCACAGCCCTACAATGAGCAGTTCTTC. As protein: CASGLSQPYNEQFF.

As concerns this clone: This sample also contains other DNA sequences that code for the same CDR3. V is TRBV5-1 and J is TRBJ1-1, with 7 bases aligning to TRBD1. This CDR3 is 15 amino acids long. In germline, CDR1 is SGHRS, CDR2 YFSETQ. V trimming: 0 bases; J trimming: 1 base; junction bases outside the gene matches: 3. The CDR3, as DNA: TGCGCCAGCAGCTTGGCCGACAGGGCGAACACTGAAGCTTTCTTT. It is translated as CASSLADRANTEAFF.

The chain uses TRBV16 and TRBJ2-3; D is uncertain. Germline V lookup: CDR1 KGHSY, CDR2 FQNENV. Trimming took off 1 base at V and 0 bases at J, with 11 bases between the two ends. This CDR3 region has 16 residues. Here the CDR3 reads CASSQLGRHSTDTQYF. CDR3 in DNA: TGTGCCAGCAGCCAATTAGGACGGCACAGCACAGATACGCAGTATTTT.

This rearrangement joins TRBV2 to TRBJ1-1, with D possibly being TRBD1 (6 bases). The CDR3 has 14 residues. Germline V gives CDR1 SNHLY, CDR2 FYNNEI. With 4 bases removed from V and 0 bases from J, the gap between germline ends came to 9 bases. In DNA form, the CDR3 reads TGTGCCAGCAGTGGGACAGTCATGAACACTGAAGCTTTCTTT. It codes for CASSGTVMNTEAFF.

The V and J genes are TRBV5-4 and TRBJ2-1, with D unresolved. CDR1 is SGHNT and CDR2 is YYREEE in the germline V gene (reference sequence). With 2 bases removed from V and 4 bases from J, the gap between germline ends came to 4 bases. This CDR3 is 12 amino acids long. CDR3 sequence (DNA): TGTGCCAGCAGCTTCCCATACAATGAGCAGTTCTTC. It yields the protein CASSFPYNEQFF.

This chain connects TRBV5-1 to TRBJ2-1; 13 bases line up with TRBD2. The ends lost 3 bases at V and 6 bases at J; junction bases unmatched: 6. Germline loops: CDR1 SGHRS, CDR2 YFSETQ. The CDR3 contains 16 residues. CDR3 sequence: CASSSPGLAGLNEQFF. The CDR3 nucleotides are TGCGCCAGCAGCTCTCCGGGACTAGCGGGACTCAATGAGCAGTTCTTC.

This chain connects TRBV2 to TRBJ2-7; D gene unclear. This CDR3 is built from 13 residues. The germline CDR1 and CDR2 sequences are SNHLY and FYNNEI. V lost 6 bases to trimming and J lost 1 base, with 10 bases between them. In DNA, the CDR3 is TGTGCCAGCAGCCGGTGGGATTCCTACGAGCAGTACTTC. Protein: CASSRWDSYEQYF.

The chain joins TRBV14 to TRBJ1-2, with a possible D match to TRBD1 (6 bases). The CDR3 length is 14 residues. Germline CDR1 SGHDN, CDR2 FVKESK. With 1 base removed from V and 4 bases from J, the gap between germline ends came to 10 bases. The CDR3 DNA reads as TGTGCCAGCAGCCAAGCGATAGGGGGCTATGGCTACACCTTC. Translation: CASSQAIGGYGYTF.

The chain uses TRBV13 and TRBJ2-3, with a tentative D call TRBD2 (5 bases). Germline CDR1 reads PRHDT; CDR2 reads FYEKMQ (reference sequence). The CDR3 is 14 residues long. V dropped 6 bases and J dropped 3 bases, with 13 bases sitting between them. CDR3 region: CASRVPGSTDTQYF. DNA for the CDR3: TGTGCCAGCAGAGTCCCGGGGAGTACAGATACGCAGTATTTT.

As DNA, the CDR3 is TGTGCCAGCTCGTCTGGACTCCCGGGACAGGGGAAGAGTGGCTACACCTTC. Amino acid sequence: CASSSGLPGQGKSGYTF. The chain recombines TRBV18 with TRBJ1-2; 10 positions match TRBD1. The CDR3 consists of 17 residues. Trimming removed 6 bases from V and 7 bases from J; junction bases left unmatched: 17. From germline, CDR1 is KGHSH and CDR2 LQKENI.

With respect to this clone: At one of its ends the junction is not consistent with the germline gene, which may arise from a read error. CDR3 sequence reads: CASSLGHPGTDTQYF. CDR3 in DNA: TGCGCCAGCAGCTTGGGGCACCCCGGCACGGATACGCAGTATTTT. The gene calls are TRBV5-1 and TRBJ2-3; D not resolved. The CDR3 length is 15 residues. Germline CDR1 SGHRS, CDR2 YFSETQ. Based on the CDR3 plus reference TRBV5-1 and TRBJ2-3, the full variable domain is KAGVTQTPRYLIKTRGQQVTLSCSPISGHRSVSWYQQTPGQGLQFLFEYFSETQRNKGNFPGRFSGRQFSNSRSEMNVSTLELGDSALYLCASSLGHPGTDTQYFGPGTRLTVL.

The chain is built from TRBV19 and TRBJ1-5; D is possibly TRBD1 (5 bases). The V gene's germline CDR1 is LNHDA and CDR2 SQIVND (reference sequence). This CDR3 contains 15 residues. Between the trimmed V and J ends, which lost 4 bases and 6 bases, there was a span of 16 bases. The CDR3 loop is CASSSRDTGAQPQHF. The CDR3 DNA sequence: TGTGCCAGTAGTAGCAGGGATACGGGAGCTCAGCCCCAGCATTTT.